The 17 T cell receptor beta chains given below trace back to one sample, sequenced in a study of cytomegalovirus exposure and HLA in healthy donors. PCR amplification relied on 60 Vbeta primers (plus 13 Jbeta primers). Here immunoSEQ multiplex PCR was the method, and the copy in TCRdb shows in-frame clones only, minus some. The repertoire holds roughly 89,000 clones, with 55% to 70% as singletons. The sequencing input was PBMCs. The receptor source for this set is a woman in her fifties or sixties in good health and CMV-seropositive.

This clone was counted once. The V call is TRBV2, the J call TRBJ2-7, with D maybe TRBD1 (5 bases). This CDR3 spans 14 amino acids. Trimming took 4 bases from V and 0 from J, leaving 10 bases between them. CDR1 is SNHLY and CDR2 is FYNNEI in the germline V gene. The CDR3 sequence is CASSVETVSYEQYF. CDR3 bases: TGTGCCAGCAGTGTCGAGACAGTCTCCTACGAGCAGTACTTC. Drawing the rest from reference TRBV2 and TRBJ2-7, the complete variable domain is EPEVTQTPSHQVTQMGQEVILRCVPISNHLYFYWYRQILGQKVEFLVSFYNNEISEKSEIFDDQFSVERPDGSNFTLKIRSTKLEDSAMYFCASSVETVSYEQYFGPGTRLTVT.

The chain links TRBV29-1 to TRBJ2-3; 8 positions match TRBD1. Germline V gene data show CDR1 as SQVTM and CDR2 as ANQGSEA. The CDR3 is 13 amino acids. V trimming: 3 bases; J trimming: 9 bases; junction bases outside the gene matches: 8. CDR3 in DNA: TGCAGCGTTGAGATCAGGGGGCGCGGGACGCAGTATTTT. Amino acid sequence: CSVEIRGRGTQYF.

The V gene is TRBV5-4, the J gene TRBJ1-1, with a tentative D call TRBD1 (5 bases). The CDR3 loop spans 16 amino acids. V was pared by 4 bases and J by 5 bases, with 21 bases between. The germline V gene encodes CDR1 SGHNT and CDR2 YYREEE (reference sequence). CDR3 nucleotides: TGTGCCAGCAGCCCGGGCTCGCCGGGGGGGGAAACTGAAGCTTTCTTT. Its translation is CASSPGSPGGETEAFF.

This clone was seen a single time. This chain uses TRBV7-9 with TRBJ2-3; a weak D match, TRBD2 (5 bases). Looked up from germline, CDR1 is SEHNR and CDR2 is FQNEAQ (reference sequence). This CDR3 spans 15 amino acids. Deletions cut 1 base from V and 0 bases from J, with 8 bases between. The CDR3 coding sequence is TGTGCCAGCAGCTTAGGGACTGGCAGCACAGATACGCAGTATTTT. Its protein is CASSLGTGSTDTQYF.

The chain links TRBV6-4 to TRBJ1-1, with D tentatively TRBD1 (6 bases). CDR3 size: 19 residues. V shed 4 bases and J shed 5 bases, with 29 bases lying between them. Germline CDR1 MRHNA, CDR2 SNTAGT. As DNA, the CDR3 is TGTGCCAGCAGTGGCCCATCGTTCTCAGCACAGGGAGTGGGGACTGAAGCTTTCTTT. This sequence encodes CASSGPSFSAQGVGTEAFF.

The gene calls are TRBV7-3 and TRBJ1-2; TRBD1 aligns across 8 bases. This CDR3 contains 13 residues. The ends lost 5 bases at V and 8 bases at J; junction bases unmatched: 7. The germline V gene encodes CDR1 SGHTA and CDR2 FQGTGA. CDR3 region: CASSPGTGKGYTF. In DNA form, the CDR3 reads TGTGCCAGCAGCCCAGGGACAGGCAAAGGCTACACCTTC. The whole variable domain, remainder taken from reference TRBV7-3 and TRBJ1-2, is GAGVSQTPSNKVTEKGKYVELRCDPISGHTALYWYRQSLGQGPEFLIYFQGTGAADDSGLPNDRFFAVRPEGSVSTLKIQRTERGDSAVYLCASSPGTGKGYTFGSGTRLTVV.

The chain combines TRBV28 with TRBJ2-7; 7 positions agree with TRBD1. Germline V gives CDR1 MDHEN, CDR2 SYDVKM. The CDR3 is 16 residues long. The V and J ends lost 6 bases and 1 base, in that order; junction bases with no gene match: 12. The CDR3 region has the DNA TGTGCCAGCAGCCCACCGCAGGGGGTCCCTTCCTACGAGCAGTACTTC. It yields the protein CASSPPQGVPSYEQYF.

The CDR3 region is CASSLGTSGQETQYF. The CDR3 DNA is TGCGCCAGCAGCTTGGGAACTAGCGGGCAAGAGACCCAGTACTTC. The V call is TRBV5-1, the J call TRBJ2-5; 9 bases fit TRBD2. V was clipped by 0 bases and J by 2 bases; unmatched bases: 2. CDR3 size: 15 residues. From germline, CDR1 is SGHRS and CDR2 YFSETQ.

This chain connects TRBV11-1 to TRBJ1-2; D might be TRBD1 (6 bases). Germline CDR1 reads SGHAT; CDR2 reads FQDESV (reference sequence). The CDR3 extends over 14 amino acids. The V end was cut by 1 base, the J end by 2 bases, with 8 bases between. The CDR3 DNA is TGTGCCAGCAGCTTAGAGACAGGAAACTATGGCTACACCTTC. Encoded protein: CASSLETGNYGYTF.

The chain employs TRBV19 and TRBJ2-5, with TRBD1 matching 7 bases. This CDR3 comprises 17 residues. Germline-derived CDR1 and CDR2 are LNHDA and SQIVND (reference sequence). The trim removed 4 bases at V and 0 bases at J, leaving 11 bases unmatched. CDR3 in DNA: TGTGCCAGTAGTACCCTAGAACAGGGGACCGACCAAGAGACCCAGTACTTC. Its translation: CASSTLEQGTDQETQYF.

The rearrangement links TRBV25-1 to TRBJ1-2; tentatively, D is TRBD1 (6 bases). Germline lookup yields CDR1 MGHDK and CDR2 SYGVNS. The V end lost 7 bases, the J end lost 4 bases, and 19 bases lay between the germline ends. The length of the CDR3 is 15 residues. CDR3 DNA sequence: TGTGCCAGCACACCAACAGGGAAGTTCGGCTATGGCTACACCTTC. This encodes CASTPTGKFGYGYTF.

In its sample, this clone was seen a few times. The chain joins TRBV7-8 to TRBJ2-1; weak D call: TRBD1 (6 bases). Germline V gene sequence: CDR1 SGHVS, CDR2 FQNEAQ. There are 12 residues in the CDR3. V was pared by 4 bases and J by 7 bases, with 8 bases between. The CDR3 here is CASSSRGNEQFF. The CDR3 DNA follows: TGTGCCAGCAGCTCCAGGGGTAATGAGCAGTTCTTC.

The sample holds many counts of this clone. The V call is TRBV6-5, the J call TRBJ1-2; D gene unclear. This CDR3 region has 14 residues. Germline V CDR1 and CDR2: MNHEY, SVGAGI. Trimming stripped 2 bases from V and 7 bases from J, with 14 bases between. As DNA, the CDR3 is TGTGCCAGCAGTTACCTCCCCATCTCGGTTGGCTACACCTTC. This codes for CASSYLPISVGYTF.

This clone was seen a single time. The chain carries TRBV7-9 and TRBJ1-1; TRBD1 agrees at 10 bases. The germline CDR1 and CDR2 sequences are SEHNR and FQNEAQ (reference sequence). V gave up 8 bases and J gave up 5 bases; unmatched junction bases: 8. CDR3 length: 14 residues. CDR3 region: CASGLDRGPTEAFF. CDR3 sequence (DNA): TGTGCCAGCGGGTTAGACAGGGGGCCGACTGAAGCTTTCTTT.

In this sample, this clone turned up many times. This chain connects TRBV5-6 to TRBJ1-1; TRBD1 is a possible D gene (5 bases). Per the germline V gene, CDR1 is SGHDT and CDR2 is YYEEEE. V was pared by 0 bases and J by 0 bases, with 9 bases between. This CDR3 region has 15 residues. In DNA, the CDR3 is TGTGCCAGCAGCTTGGAGACAGAATTGAACACTGAAGCTTTCTTT. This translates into CASSLETELNTEAFF. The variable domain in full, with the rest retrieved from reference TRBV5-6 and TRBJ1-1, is DAGVTQSPTHLIKTRGQQVTLRCSPKSGHDTVSWYQQALGQGPQFIFQYYEEEERQRGNFPDRFSGHQFPNYSSELNVNALLLGDSALYLCASSLETELNTEAFFGQGTRLTVV.

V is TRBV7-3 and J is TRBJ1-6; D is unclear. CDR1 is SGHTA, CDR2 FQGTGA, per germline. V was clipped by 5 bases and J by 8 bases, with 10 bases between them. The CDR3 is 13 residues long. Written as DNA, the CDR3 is TGTGCCAGCAGCCAAACTGAAGATTCACCCCTCCACTTT. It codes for CASSQTEDSPLHF.

The chain's CDR3 is CASSLGGSSNEQFF. The CDR3 region has the DNA TGTGCCAGCAGCTTAGGTGGGAGTTCCAATGAGCAGTTCTTC. This chain uses TRBV7-2 with TRBJ2-1; the D gene is possibly TRBD2 (5 bases). The V end was cut by 1 base, the J end by 6 bases, with 10 bases between. Per germline, CDR1 SGHTA and CDR2 FQGNSA. This CDR3 spans 14 amino acids.